The 7 T cell receptor beta chains in this list originate from one sample, sequenced in a study of breast tumors, draining lymph nodes, adjacent tissues. MiXCR was run by TCRdb on the multiplex PCR reads, yielding one entry per CDR3 protein. Of fewer than 250,000 distinct CDR3 sequences in the sample, about 30% are singletons; the top ten hold roughly 1.3%. Breast cancer patients provided tissue from their axillary draining lymph nodes. Sequencing was performed on axillary lymph node tissue. Source of these receptors: a female donor with breast cancer. Some clones in this sample may be carry-over from other donors' samples.

The rearrangement links TRBV20-1 to TRBJ1-6, with a possible D match to TRBD1 (5 bases). The CDR3 sequence is 17 residues long. Germline CDR1 and CDR2: DFQATT and SNEGSKA (reference sequence). Between the trimmed V and J ends, which lost 3 bases and 3 bases, there was a span of 18 bases. The CDR3: CSASMVTGQGYNSPLHF. DNA of the CDR3: TGCAGTGCTAGTATGGTGACGGGCCAGGGCTATAATTCACCCCTCCACTTT.

Comment on this clonotype: This may come from a read error, since a much larger clone is one base off. This chain connects TRBV6-5 to TRBJ1-2; 7 nucleotides agree with TRBD1. CDR1 and CDR2 from the germline V gene are MNHEY and SVGAGI. This CDR3 has 17 amino acids. The CDR3 DNA follows: TGTGCCAGCAGTCACTCGGCTAGGGGGCGCAAGGACGATGGCTACACCTTC. Its protein product is CASSHSARGRKDDGYTF.

The rearrangement joins TRBV29-1 to TRBJ1-2, with a possible D match to TRBD1 (6 bases). The germline V gene encodes CDR1 SQVTM and CDR2 ANQGSEA. This CDR3 has 12 residues. V was pared by 0 bases and J by 12 bases, with 14 bases between. CDR3 region: CSVEDPGAGNTF. For the CDR3, the DNA is TGCAGCGTTGAAGACCCGGGGGCTGGAAACACCTTC.

This clonotype has a count of ten or more. The chain has TRBV7-3 and TRBJ2-7, with D perhaps being TRBD1 or TRBD2 (5 bases each). V dropped 4 bases and J dropped 5 bases, with 12 bases sitting between them. The CDR3 length is 13 residues. Looked up from germline, CDR1 is SGHTA and CDR2 is FQGTGA. As DNA, the CDR3 is TGTGCCAGCAGCTCGGGGCCAGTTCACGAGCAGTACTTC. Its translation is CASSSGPVHEQYF.

This clonotype was counted at least ten times. The gene calls are TRBV29-1 and TRBJ2-5; 11 bases align to TRBD1. The CDR3 spans 16 residues. J was trimmed by 0 bases and V by 1 base; bases with no gene match: 4. CDR1 is SQVTM, CDR2 ANQGSEA, per germline. The chain's CDR3 is CSVEGLDRGHQETQYF. The CDR3 DNA reads as TGCAGCGTTGAAGGATTGGACAGGGGGCACCAAGAGACCCAGTACTTC.

Remarks on this clonotype: Without the conserved terminal phenylalanine or tryptophan, this CDR3 likely stems from a read error. The chain is built from TRBV7-3 and TRBJ2-2; 9 nucleotides align to TRBD2. Germline V CDR1 and CDR2: SGHTA, FQGTGA. The CDR3 totals 17 residues. The DNA of the CDR3 is TGTGCCAGCAGCTTAAATAGCGGGAGAGGTAACACCGGGCAGCTGTTTCTT. Protein sequence: CASSLNSGRGNTGQLFL.

In regard to this clonotype: Mismatch with germline at one junction end may stem from a read error. The rearrangement links TRBV7-2 to TRBJ2-5; 8 nucleotides align to TRBD1. The CDR3 extends over 15 amino acids. The germline V gene encodes CDR1 SGHTA and CDR2 FQGNSA. The CDR3 nucleotides are TGTGCCAGCAGCGCCAGACAGGGGTTAGGGGAGACCCAGCACTTC. The encoded protein is CASSARQGLGETQHF.